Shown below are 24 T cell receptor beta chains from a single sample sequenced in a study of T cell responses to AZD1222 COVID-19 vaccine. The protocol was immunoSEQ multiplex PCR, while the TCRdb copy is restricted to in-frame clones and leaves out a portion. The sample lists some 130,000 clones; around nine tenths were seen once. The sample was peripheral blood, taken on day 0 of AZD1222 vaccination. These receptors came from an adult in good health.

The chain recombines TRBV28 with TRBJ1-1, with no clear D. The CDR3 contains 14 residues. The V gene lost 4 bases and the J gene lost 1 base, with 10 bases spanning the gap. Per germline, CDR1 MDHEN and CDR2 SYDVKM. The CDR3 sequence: CASSSPPENTEAFF. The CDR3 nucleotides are TGTGCCAGCAGTTCACCGCCTGAGAACACTGAAGCTTTCTTT.

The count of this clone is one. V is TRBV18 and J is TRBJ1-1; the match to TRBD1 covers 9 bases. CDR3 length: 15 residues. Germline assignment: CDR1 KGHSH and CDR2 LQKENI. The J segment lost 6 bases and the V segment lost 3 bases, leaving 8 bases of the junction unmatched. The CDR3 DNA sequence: TGTGCCAGCTCACCGGGGGGGACAGGGAGCTCTGAAGCTTTCTTT. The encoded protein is CASSPGGTGSSEAFF. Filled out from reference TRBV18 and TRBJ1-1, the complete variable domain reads NAGVMQNPRHLVRRRGQEARLRCSPMKGHSHVYWYRQLPEEGLKFMVYLQKENIIDESGMPKERFSAEFPKEGPSILRIQQVVRGDSAAYFCASSPGGTGSSEAFFGQGTRLTVV.

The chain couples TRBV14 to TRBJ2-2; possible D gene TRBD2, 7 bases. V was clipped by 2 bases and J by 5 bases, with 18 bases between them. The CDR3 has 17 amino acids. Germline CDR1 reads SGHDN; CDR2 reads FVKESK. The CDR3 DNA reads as TGTGCCAGCAGCCAACGCGGGGGCTGGCTATATACCGGGGAGCTGTTTTTT. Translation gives CASSQRGGWLYTGELFF.

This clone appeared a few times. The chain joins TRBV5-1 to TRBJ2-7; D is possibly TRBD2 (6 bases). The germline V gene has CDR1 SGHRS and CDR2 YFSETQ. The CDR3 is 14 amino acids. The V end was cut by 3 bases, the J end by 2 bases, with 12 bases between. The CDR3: CASSSGTSTYEQYF. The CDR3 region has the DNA TGCGCCAGCAGCTCCGGGACTTCGACCTACGAGCAGTACTTC.

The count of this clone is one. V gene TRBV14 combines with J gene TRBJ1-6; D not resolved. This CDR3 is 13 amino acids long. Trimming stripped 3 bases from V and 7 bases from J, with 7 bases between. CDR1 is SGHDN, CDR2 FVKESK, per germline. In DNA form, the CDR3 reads TGTGCCAGCAGCCAGGACTTGAATTCACCCCTCCACTTT. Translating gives CASSQDLNSPLHF.

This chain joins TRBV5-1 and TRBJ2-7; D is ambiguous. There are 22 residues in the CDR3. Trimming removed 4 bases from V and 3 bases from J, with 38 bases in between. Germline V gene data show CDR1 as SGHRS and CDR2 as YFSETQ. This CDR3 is CASSRVFLNFEHNAAERYEQYF. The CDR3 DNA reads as TGCGCCAGCAGCCGAGTATTCTTAAACTTCGAACACAATGCCGCCGAACGCTACGAGCAGTACTTC. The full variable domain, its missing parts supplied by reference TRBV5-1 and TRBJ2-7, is KAGVTQTPRYLIKTRGQQVTLSCSPISGHRSVSWYQQTPGQGLQFLFEYFSETQRNKGNFPGRFSGRQFSNSRSEMNVSTLELGDSALYLCASSRVFLNFEHNAAERYEQYFGPGTRLTVT.

The CDR3 is CASSFEVDTEAFF. CDR3 bases: TGTGCCAGCAGTTTCGAAGTGGACACTGAAGCTTTCTTT. The chain couples TRBV3-1 (or the pseudogene TRBV3-2) to TRBJ1-1; D ambiguous. V was cut by 6 bases and J by 3 bases, with 11 bases left in between. The germline V gene has CDR1 LGHDT and CDR2 YNNKEL (reference sequence). This CDR3 comprises 13 residues.

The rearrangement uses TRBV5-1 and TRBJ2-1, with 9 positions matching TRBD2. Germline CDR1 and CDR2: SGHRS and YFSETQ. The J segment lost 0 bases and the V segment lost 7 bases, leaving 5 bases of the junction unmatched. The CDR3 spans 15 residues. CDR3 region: CASEVSGSSYNEQFF. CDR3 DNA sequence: TGCGCCAGCGAAGTTAGCGGGAGCTCCTACAATGAGCAGTTCTTC.

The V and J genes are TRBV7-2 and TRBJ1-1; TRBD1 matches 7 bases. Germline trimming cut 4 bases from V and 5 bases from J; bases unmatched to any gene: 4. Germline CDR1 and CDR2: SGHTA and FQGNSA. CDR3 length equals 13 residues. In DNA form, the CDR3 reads TGTGCCAGCAGCTCGACAGGGAGGACTGAAGCTTTCTTT. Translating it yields CASSSTGRTEAFF.

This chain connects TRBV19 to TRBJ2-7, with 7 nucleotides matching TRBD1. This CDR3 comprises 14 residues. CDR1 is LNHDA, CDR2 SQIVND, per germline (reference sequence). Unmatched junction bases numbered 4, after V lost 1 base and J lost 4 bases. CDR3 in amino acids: CASSIGSGGYEQYF. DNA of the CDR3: TGTGCCAGTAGTATAGGTTCAGGGGGTTACGAGCAGTACTTC.

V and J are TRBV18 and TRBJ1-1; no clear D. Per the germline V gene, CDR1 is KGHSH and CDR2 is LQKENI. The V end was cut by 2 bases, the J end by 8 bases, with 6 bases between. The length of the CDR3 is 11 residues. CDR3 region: CASSPKSEAFF. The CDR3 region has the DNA TGTGCCAGCTCACCAAAATCAGAAGCTTTCTTT.

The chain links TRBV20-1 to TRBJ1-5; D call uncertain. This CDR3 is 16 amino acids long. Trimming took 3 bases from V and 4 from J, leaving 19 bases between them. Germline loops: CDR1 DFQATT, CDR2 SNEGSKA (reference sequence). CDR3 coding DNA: TGCAGTGCTAGTACTGTAAGTGGCCGAAGGAATCAGCCCCAGCATTTT. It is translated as CSASTVSGRRNQPQHF.

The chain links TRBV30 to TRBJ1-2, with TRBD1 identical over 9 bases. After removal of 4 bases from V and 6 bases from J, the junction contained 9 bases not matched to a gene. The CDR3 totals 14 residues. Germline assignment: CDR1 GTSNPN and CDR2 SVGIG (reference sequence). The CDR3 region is CAWTTTGGADGYTF. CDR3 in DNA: TGTGCCTGGACTACGACAGGGGGAGCCGATGGCTACACCTTC.

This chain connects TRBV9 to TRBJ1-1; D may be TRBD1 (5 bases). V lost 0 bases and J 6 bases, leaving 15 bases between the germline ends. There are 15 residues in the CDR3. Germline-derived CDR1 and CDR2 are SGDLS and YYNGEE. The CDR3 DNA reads TGTGCCAGCAGCGTAGTTCAGGGCCTAAGTGCTGAAGCTTTCTTT. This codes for CASSVVQGLSAEAFF.

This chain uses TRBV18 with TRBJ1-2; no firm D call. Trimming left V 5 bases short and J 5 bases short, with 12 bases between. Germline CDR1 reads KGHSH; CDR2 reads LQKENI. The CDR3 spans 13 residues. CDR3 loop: CASSIERNYGYTF. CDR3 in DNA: TGTGCCAGCTCAATTGAAAGAAATTATGGCTACACCTTC.

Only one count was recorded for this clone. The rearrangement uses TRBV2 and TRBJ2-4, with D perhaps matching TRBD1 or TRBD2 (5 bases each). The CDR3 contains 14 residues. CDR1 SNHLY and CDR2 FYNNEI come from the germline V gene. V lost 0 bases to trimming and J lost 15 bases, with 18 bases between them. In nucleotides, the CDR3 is TGTGCCAGCAGTGAAGCGAGGGGACCTTCCCCCTTGTACTTC. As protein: CASSEARGPSPLYF.

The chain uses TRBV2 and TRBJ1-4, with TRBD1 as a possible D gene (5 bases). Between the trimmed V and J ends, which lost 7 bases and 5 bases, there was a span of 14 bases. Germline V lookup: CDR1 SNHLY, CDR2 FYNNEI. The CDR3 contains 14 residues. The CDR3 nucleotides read TGTGCCAGCAATCCTGGACGGGGGAATGAAAAACTGTTTTTT. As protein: CASNPGRGNEKLFF.

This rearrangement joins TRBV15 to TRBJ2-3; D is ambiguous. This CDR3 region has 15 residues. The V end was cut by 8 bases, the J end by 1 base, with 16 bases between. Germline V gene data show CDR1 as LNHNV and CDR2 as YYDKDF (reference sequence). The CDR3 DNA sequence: TGTGCCACCTCGGGTAATGGTCTCCGCACAGATACGCAGTATTTT. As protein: CATSGNGLRTDTQYF.

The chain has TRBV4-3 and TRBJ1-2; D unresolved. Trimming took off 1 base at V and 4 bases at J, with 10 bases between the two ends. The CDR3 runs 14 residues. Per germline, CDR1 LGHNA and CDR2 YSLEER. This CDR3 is CASSQGQAGYGYTF. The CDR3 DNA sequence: TGCGCCAGCAGCCAAGGACAAGCGGGCTATGGCTACACCTTC.

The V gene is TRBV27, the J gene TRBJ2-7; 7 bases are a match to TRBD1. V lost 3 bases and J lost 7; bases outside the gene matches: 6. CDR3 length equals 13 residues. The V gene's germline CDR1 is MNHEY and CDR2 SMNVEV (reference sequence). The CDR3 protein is CASSFQGVGEQYF. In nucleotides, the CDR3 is TGTGCCAGCAGTTTTCAGGGGGTCGGGGAGCAGTACTTC.

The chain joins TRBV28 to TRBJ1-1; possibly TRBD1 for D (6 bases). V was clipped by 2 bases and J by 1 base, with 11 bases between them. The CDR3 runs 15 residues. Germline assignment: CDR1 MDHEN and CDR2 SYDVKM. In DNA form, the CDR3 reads TGTGCCAGCAGTTTACTGACAGGAACGAACACTGAAGCTTTCTTT. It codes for CASSLLTGTNTEAFF.

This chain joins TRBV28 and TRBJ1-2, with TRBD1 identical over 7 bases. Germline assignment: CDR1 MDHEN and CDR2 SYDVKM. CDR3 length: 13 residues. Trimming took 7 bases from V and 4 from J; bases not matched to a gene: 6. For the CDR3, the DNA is TGTGCCAGCACCACGACAGGGCTCTATGGCTACACCTTC. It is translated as CASTTTGLYGYTF.

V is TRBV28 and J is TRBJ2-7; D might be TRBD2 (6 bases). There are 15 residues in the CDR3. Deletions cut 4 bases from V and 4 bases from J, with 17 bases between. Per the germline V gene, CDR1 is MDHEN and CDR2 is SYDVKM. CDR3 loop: CASSSYDRGRYEQYF. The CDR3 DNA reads TGTGCCAGCAGTTCCTATGACAGAGGGAGGTACGAGCAGTACTTC.

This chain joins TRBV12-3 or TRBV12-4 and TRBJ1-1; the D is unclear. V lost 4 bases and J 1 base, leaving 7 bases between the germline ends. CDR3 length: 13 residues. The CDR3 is CASSSTGNTEAFF. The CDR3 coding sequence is TGTGCCAGCAGTTCGACGGGGAACACTGAAGCTTTCTTT.